Shown below are 10 T cell receptor beta chains from a single sample sequenced in a study of CD8+ T cells in alopecia areata. As the sequencing template, cDNA was produced by extracting RNA and reverse transcribing it. The assay was immunoSEQ multiplex PCR, and TCRdb's table has in-frame clones only and misses some. The profile covers around 99,000 clones, with about four fifths appearing a single time and around a quarter taken by the ten largest. Indicated treatment: oral pan-JAK inhibitor, 5-10 mg twice daily. Sequences were derived from CD8+ T cells sorted from blood, sampled at week 24, from a patient treated with tofacitinib. These receptors originate from a human donor with alopecia areata.

CDR3: CASSQAEAGFEQFF. CDR3 DNA: TGCGCCAGCAGCCAAGCTGAAGCGGGGTTTGAGCAGTTCTTC. The J gene is TRBJ2-1, the V gene TRBV4-1; 7 positions agree with TRBD2. Germline V gene data show CDR1 as MGHRA and CDR2 as YSYEKL. The CDR3 totals 14 residues. Losses at the gene ends were 1 base for V and 9 bases for J; bases not matched to a gene: 6.

The rearrangement joins TRBV9 to TRBJ1-1; a weak D match, TRBD1 (6 bases). Germline V gene lookup returns CDR1 SGDLS and CDR2 YYNGEE. V dropped 5 bases and J dropped 5 bases, with 16 bases sitting between them. The CDR3 runs to 14 residues. For the CDR3, the DNA is TGTGCCAGCAGTGCGAAGGGGACAAAGACTGAAGCTTTCTTT. As protein: CASSAKGTKTEAFF.

Written as DNA, the CDR3 is TGTGCCAGCAGTCCGGGACTGGCTAACACCGGGGAGCTGTTTTTT. Encoded protein: CASSPGLANTGELFF. The chain recombines TRBV6-5 with TRBJ2-2; D may be TRBD2 (6 bases). The CDR3 spans 15 residues. Germline CDR1 is MNHEY and CDR2 is SVGAGI. Trimming took off 5 bases at V and 2 bases at J, with 12 bases between the two ends.

This clone is a singleton in its sample. The V gene is TRBV2, the J gene TRBJ2-2; unclear D gene. This CDR3 contains 14 residues. Looked up from germline, CDR1 is SNHLY and CDR2 is FYNNEI. Trimming stripped 4 bases from V and 2 bases from J, with 8 bases between. The CDR3 sequence is CASSAPLNTGELFF. CDR3 sequence (DNA): TGTGCCAGCAGTGCACCACTTAACACCGGGGAGCTGTTTTTT.

The chain links TRBV27 to TRBJ1-6, with D tentatively TRBD1 (6 bases). The length of the CDR3 is 16 residues. Germline V gene sequence: CDR1 MNHEY, CDR2 SMNVEV (reference sequence). Trimming removed 7 bases at V and 4 bases at J, with 17 bases between. The CDR3 DNA sequence: TGTGCCAGCACGAAGGGACAACCCAAATATAATTCACCCCTCCACTTT. Translation gives CASTKGQPKYNSPLHF.

This CDR3 reads CASRAGPGGEQFF. In DNA, the CDR3 is TGTGCCAGCAGGGCAGGTCCTGGCGGGGAGCAGTTCTTC. The chain couples TRBV6-5 to TRBJ2-1; possibly TRBD2 for D (5 bases). Germline values: CDR1 MNHEY, CDR2 SVGAGI. CDR3 length: 13 residues. Between the trimmed V and J ends, which lost 6 bases and 10 bases, there was a span of 16 bases.

The J gene is TRBJ2-7, the V gene TRBV14; D not resolved. This CDR3 has 13 residues. The germline V gene encodes CDR1 SGHDN and CDR2 FVKESK. The V gene lost 3 bases and the J gene lost 5 bases, with 11 bases spanning the gap. CDR3 bases: TGTGCCAGCAGCCACCGATACCGGGACGAGCAGTACTTC. This codes for CASSHRYRDEQYF. Variable domain in full (rest from reference TRBV14 and TRBJ2-7): EAGVTQFPSHSVIEKGQTVTLRCDPISGHDNLYWYRRVMGKEIKFLLHFVKESKQDESGMPNNRFLAERTGGTYSTLKVQPAELEDSGVYFCASSHRYRDEQYFGPGTRLTVT.

The J gene is TRBJ1-1, the V gene TRBV7-6, with D possibly TRBD1 on 6 matching bases. The length of the CDR3 is 17 residues. V dropped 2 bases and J dropped 0 bases, with 16 bases sitting between them. Germline V CDR1 and CDR2: SGHVS, FNYEAQ. Here the CDR3 DNA reads TGTGCCAGCAGCTTAATAGGGGCAGGGGCTCTGAACACTGAAGCTTTCTTT. This codes for CASSLIGAGALNTEAFF.

This clone was recorded only once. The V call is TRBV4-1, the J call TRBJ2-5, with D possibly matching TRBD1 (5 bases). The J call may be in error: the DNA end matches TRBJ2-7 better. Germline-derived CDR1 and CDR2 are MGHRA and YSYEKL. The CDR3 has 18 amino acids. CDR3 residues: CASSQDSSGPIRPYEQYF. The DNA for the CDR3 is TGCGCCAGCAGCCAAGATTCTTCAGGGCCTATCCGCCCCTACGAGCAGTACTTC.

The chain recombines TRBV27 with TRBJ2-3; 8 nucleotides align to TRBD1. Germline V gene lookup returns CDR1 MNHEY and CDR2 SMNVEV (reference sequence). V shed 10 bases and J 6 bases; nucleotides not matched to a gene: 3. The CDR3 length is 11 residues. The CDR3 region is CAISGGDTQYF. DNA of the CDR3: TGTGCCATATCAGGGGGCGATACGCAGTATTTT.